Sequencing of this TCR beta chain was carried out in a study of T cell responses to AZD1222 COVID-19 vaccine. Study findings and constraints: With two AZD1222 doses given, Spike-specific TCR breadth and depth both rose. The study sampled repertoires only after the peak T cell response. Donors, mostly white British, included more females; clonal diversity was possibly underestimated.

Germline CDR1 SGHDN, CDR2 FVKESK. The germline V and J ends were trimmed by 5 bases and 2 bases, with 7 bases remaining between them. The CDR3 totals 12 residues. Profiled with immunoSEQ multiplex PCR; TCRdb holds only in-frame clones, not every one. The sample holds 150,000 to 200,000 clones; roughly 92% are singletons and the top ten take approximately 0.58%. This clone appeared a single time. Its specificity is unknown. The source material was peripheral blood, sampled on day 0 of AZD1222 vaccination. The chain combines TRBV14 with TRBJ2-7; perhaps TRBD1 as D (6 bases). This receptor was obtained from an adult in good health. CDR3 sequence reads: CASSWTAYEQYF. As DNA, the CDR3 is TGTGCCAGCAGCTGGACAGCCTACGAGCAGTACTTC.